Below are 21 T cell receptor beta chains sequenced from a single sample in a study of T cell repertoires in cytomegalovirus infection. These TCRs' antigens remain unknown. TCRdb re-derived calls from the reads in MiXCR, one entry per CDR3 protein. In the table there are 370,000 or so distinct CDR3 sequences, just under 35% of which are singletons. Sample: cultured PBMCs, taken from culture after CMV antigen stimulation. The receptor set was obtained from a human donor in good health (CMV status not recorded). Some clones in this sample may be carry-over from other donors' samples.

The chain has TRBV20-1 and TRBJ1-2; tentatively, D is TRBD1 (5 bases). Trimming removed 5 bases from V and 6 bases from J, with 25 bases in between. CDR1 and CDR2 from the germline V gene are DFQATT and SNEGSKA (reference sequence). The CDR3 is 16 amino acids. DNA of the CDR3: TGCAGTGCTCTAGATACTCTATTAGTGGCAGGGAATGGCTACACCTTC. Translating it yields CSALDTLLVAGNGYTF.

The chain employs TRBV7-2 and TRBJ1-2; 7 positions match TRBD1. The J segment lost 12 bases and the V segment lost 5 bases, leaving 15 bases of the junction unmatched. Germline CDR1 SGHTA, CDR2 FQGNSA. This CDR3 is 14 amino acids long. The CDR3 spells CASSPQGVGRRDTF. The CDR3 DNA sequence: TGTGCCAGCAGCCCTCAGGGGGTCGGCAGAAGGGACACCTTC.

This clonotype was picked up a small number of times. This chain joins TRBV4-3 and TRBJ1-2; possibly TRBD1 for D (6 bases). Trimming pared 2 bases from V and 4 bases from J, leaving 11 bases between. This CDR3 has 14 amino acids. Germline values: CDR1 LGHNA, CDR2 YSLEER. The CDR3 DNA reads TGCGCCAGCAGCCAAACAGGGAGCTCCTATGGCTACACCTTC. Translated, it gives CASSQTGSSYGYTF.

This clonotype came up once. The V and J genes are TRBV24-1 and TRBJ1-2; unclear D gene. CDR3 length equals 13 residues. From germline, CDR1 is KGHDR and CDR2 SFDVKD. V was clipped by 5 bases and J by 8 bases, with 14 bases between them. The CDR3 DNA sequence: TGTGCCACCAGTGCCACCACAGTCGACGGCTACACCTTC. As protein: CATSATTVDGYTF.

This clonotype was observed a few times. The genes are TRBV12-3 or TRBV12-4 and TRBJ1-5; D gene unclear. Trimming took off 6 bases at V and 5 bases at J, with 8 bases between the two ends. CDR3 length: 12 amino acids. The CDR3 bases are TGTGCCAGCAGACTGACGGATCAGCCCCAGCATTTT. This codes for CASRLTDQPQHF.

This clonotype was seen once. This chain uses TRBV4-1 with TRBJ2-7; 8 nucleotides match TRBD1. There are 15 residues in the CDR3. The junction had 4 bases not matched to a gene; V was cut back by 3 bases and J by 0 bases. The germline CDR1 and CDR2 sequences are MGHRA and YSYEKL. The CDR3 sequence is CASSHRDRSSYEQYF. The DNA for the CDR3 is TGCGCCAGCAGCCACCGGGACAGGAGCTCCTACGAGCAGTACTTC.

The CDR3 here is CASSQATGGGQPQHF. The CDR3 nucleotides read TGCGCCAGCAGCCAAGCGACAGGGGGCGGGCAGCCCCAGCATTTT. The chain is built from TRBV4-3 and TRBJ1-5; 10 bases fit TRBD1. Germline values: CDR1 LGHNA, CDR2 YSLEER. The CDR3 sequence is 15 residues long. With V trimmed by 1 base and J by 7 bases, 4 bases remained unmatched.

There are a few counts of this clonotype. V and J are TRBV4-1 and TRBJ2-2, with D perhaps assigned TRBD1 or TRBD2 (6 bases each). The germline V and J ends were trimmed by 1 base and 4 bases, with 10 bases remaining between them. The CDR3 is 15 amino acids. The V gene's germline CDR1 is MGHRA and CDR2 YSYEKL. CDR3 DNA sequence: TGCGCCAGCAGCCAAGGAGGGGGAGGCACCGGGGAGCTGTTTTTT. It codes for CASSQGGGGTGELFF.

This clonotype came up a few times. CDR3 loop: CASSPHQGAFEQYV. DNA for the CDR3: TGTGCCAGCAGCCCCCACCAGGGGGCATTCGAGCAGTACGTC. This chain joins TRBV7-2 and TRBJ2-7; 8 bases are shared with TRBD1. CDR3 size: 14 residues. Looked up from germline, CDR1 is SGHTA and CDR2 is FQGNSA. The V gene end was trimmed by 5 bases and the J gene end by 6 bases; junction bases not matched to a gene: 9.

V usage is TRBV14 and J usage is TRBJ2-1; D is unresolved. Germline V gene sequence: CDR1 SGHDN, CDR2 FVKESK. The length of the CDR3 is 14 residues. Trimming left V 0 bases short and J 6 bases short, with 9 bases between. The CDR3 DNA is TGTGCCAGCAGCCAAGACCAGGTAATCAATGAGCAGTTCTTC. This gives the protein CASSQDQVINEQFF.

This chain joins TRBV6-1 and TRBJ2-1; possible D gene TRBD2, 5 bases. CDR1 is MNHNS and CDR2 is SASEGT in the germline V gene. There are 13 residues in the CDR3. V gave up 5 bases and J gave up 8 bases, with 13 bases separating them. This CDR3 is CASSYVRVHEQFF. The CDR3 DNA reads as TGTGCCAGCAGTTACGTGAGGGTGCATGAGCAGTTCTTC.

The V call is TRBV6-1, the J call TRBJ2-1; the D gene is possibly TRBD2 (6 bases). The CDR3 consists of 15 residues. From germline, CDR1 is MNHNS and CDR2 SASEGT. V was pared by 11 bases and J by 7 bases, with 24 bases between. The CDR3: CACPGVIHGGNEQFF. CDR3 coding DNA: TGTGCCTGTCCCGGGGTGATCCATGGGGGGAATGAGCAGTTCTTC.

In DNA, the CDR3 is TGCGCCACCCGAGGGGAGCGGGACACTGAAGCTTTCTTT. The encoded protein is CATRGERDTEAFF. The chain carries TRBV10-1 and TRBJ1-1, with D maybe TRBD1 (5 bases). This CDR3 region has 13 residues. Germline lookup yields CDR1 WNHNN and CDR2 SYGVQD (reference sequence). Trimming took 10 bases from V and 3 from J, leaving 15 bases between them.

This clonotype was counted between two and nine times. The rearrangement links TRBV7-2 to TRBJ2-7; no firm D call. In germline, CDR1 is SGHTA, CDR2 FQGNSA. The CDR3 length is 14 residues. V was pared by 2 bases and J by 0 bases, with 8 bases between. In nucleotides, the CDR3 is TGTGCCAGCAGCTTAACACGGTTCTCCTACGAGCAGTACTTC. It encodes CASSLTRFSYEQYF.

The genes are TRBV5-5 and TRBJ1-6; D is perhaps TRBD1 (5 bases). The ends were cut back, 1 base at V and 7 bases at J, with 12 bases in the middle. There are 15 residues in the CDR3. The V gene's germline CDR1 is SGHKS and CDR2 YYEKEE (reference sequence). The CDR3 here is CASSLLSRDNSPLHF. The CDR3 DNA reads TGTGCCAGCAGCTTGTTGTCCAGGGACAATTCACCCCTCCACTTT.

This clonotype was recorded a few times. A read error may produce the germline difference seen at one junction end. The V gene is TRBV5-3, the J gene TRBJ2-1; 8 nucleotides agree with TRBD2. TRBV5-3 is labeled an ORF, and its function is uncertain. This CDR3 region has 19 residues. The CDR3 DNA is TGTGCCAGCAGCTTGGCCGGGGGAGCGGGAGTTCTCTCCTACAATGAGCAGTTCTTC. Translation gives CASSLAGGAGVLSYNEQFF.

At least ten counts were recorded for this clonotype. The chain is built from TRBV7-2 and TRBJ2-5; a weak D match, TRBD2 (5 bases). The germline V gene has CDR1 SGHTA and CDR2 FQGNSA. V was trimmed by 4 bases and J by 4 bases, leaving 10 bases between them. The CDR3 runs 13 residues. The CDR3 region is CASSSGYRETQYF. The CDR3 DNA sequence: TGTGCCAGCAGCTCGGGGTATCGAGAGACCCAGTACTTC.

A few counts support this clonotype. The rearrangement joins TRBV4-3 to TRBJ2-6; D remains unclear. The CDR3 runs 15 residues. The germline V and J ends were trimmed by 4 bases and 4 bases, with 11 bases remaining between them. Germline CDR1 is LGHNA and CDR2 is YSLEER. Written as DNA, the CDR3 is TGCGCCAGCAGCCTCGGGCAGTCCGGGGCCAACGTCCTGACTTTC. Translated, it gives CASSLGQSGANVLTF.

This clonotype was detected only a few times. The chain joins TRBV27 to TRBJ2-5; D may be TRBD2 (5 bases). This CDR3 has 17 amino acids. Per the germline V gene, CDR1 is MNHEY and CDR2 is SMNVEV (reference sequence). V was cut by 3 bases and J by 3 bases, with 20 bases left in between. The chain's CDR3 is CASSLTPRAGLKETQYF. For the CDR3, the DNA is TGTGCCAGCAGTTTGACCCCACGGGCTGGACTCAAAGAGACCCAGTACTTC.

The V and J genes are TRBV7-2 and TRBJ2-1, with 7 bases that match TRBD2. The CDR3 has 14 residues. Germline V CDR1 and CDR2: SGHTA, FQGNSA. Trimming removed 8 bases from V and 6 bases from J; junction bases left unmatched: 10. The CDR3 DNA is TGTGCCAGCGGATTCCCCGGGACTACCAATGAGCAGTTCTTC. Translated, it gives CASGFPGTTNEQFF.

The chain is built from TRBV7-6 and TRBJ2-1; D may be TRBD1 (6 bases). The CDR3 totals 13 residues. Germline values: CDR1 SGHVS, CDR2 FNYEAQ. The V and J ends lost 5 bases and 9 bases respectively, with 14 bases between them. CDR3 coding DNA: TGTGCCAGCAGCCAAACAGGGACGGCTGAGCAGTTCTTC. Translating it yields CASSQTGTAEQFF.